This passage covers 14 T cell receptor beta chains from one sample sequenced in a study of beta chain features in type 1 diabetes. Expressed TCRB transcripts were sequenced after all isolated RNA was converted to cDNA. Some clones are missing from TCRdb's copy, which holds only in-frame ones; the method was immunoSEQ multiplex PCR. The sample consists of about 210,000 clones, roughly 10% of them appearing once. Sequencing used central memory CD4+ T cells from blood. Receptors originate from a man between 18 and 29 years old in good health.

This clone appeared a few times. The chain employs TRBV6-5 and TRBJ2-5; TRBD2 agrees at 7 bases. J lost 2 bases, V lost 6 bases, and 9 bases had no gene match. CDR1 is MNHEY and CDR2 is SVGAGI in the germline V gene. This CDR3 contains 15 residues. The CDR3 DNA is TGTGCCAGCAGGCGATTTAGCGGGTATCAAGAGACCCAGTACTTC. Protein: CASRRFSGYQETQYF.

V gene TRBV5-4 combines with J gene TRBJ2-1; D call uncertain. The V end lost 1 base, the J end lost 0 bases, and 8 bases lay between the germline ends. The CDR3 contains 15 residues. The germline V gene encodes CDR1 SGHNT and CDR2 YYREEE (reference sequence). CDR3 protein: CASSLRSFSYNEQFF. The CDR3, as DNA: TGTGCCAGCAGCTTGCGGTCCTTCTCCTACAATGAGCAGTTCTTC.

This clone was recorded many times. V gene TRBV30 combines with J gene TRBJ2-6; the D is unclear. V shed 2 bases and J shed 2 bases, with 13 bases lying between them. Germline V gene data show CDR1 as GTSNPN and CDR2 as SVGIG (reference sequence). This CDR3 spans 16 amino acids. CDR3: CAWSSLWGTGANVLTF. In DNA, the CDR3 is TGTGCCTGGAGTTCGCTTTGGGGAACTGGGGCCAACGTCCTGACTTTC.

This clone was picked up a small number of times. V usage is TRBV5-4 and J usage is TRBJ2-1; 7 bases match TRBD1. The J segment lost 2 bases and the V segment lost 3 bases, leaving 8 bases of the junction unmatched. Looked up from germline, CDR1 is SGHNT and CDR2 is YYREEE (reference sequence). This CDR3 region has 16 residues. In DNA, the CDR3 is TGTGCCAGCAGCTCGAACAGGGGTAGGACCTACAATGAGCAGTTCTTC. Its protein product is CASSSNRGRTYNEQFF.

A note on this clone: One base separates it from a far larger clone, so it is likely a read error. Distinct nucleotide sequences in the sample also encode this CDR3. The chain uses TRBV7-9 and TRBJ2-1; D might be TRBD1 (6 bases). Trimming shortened V by 5 bases and J by 2 bases, and 16 bases separated the two germline ends. Germline CDR1 is SEHNR and CDR2 is FQNEAQ (reference sequence). The CDR3 runs to 16 residues. In DNA, the CDR3 is TGTGCCAGCAGCCTAACCACAGGGCGCCCCTACAATGAGCAGTTCTTC. Its protein is CASSLTTGRPYNEQFF.

This clone was detected only a few times. The chain carries TRBV4-1 and TRBJ2-2, with 8 nucleotides matching TRBD2. With V trimmed by 0 bases and J by 4 bases, 4 bases remained unmatched. The germline V gene has CDR1 MGHRA and CDR2 YSYEKL. The CDR3 has 16 residues. The CDR3 reads CASSQDAGGGTGELFF. The CDR3 bases are TGCGCCAGCAGCCAAGATGCGGGAGGTGGCACCGGGGAGCTGTTTTTT.

V gene TRBV18 combines with J gene TRBJ1-4; 7 bases line up with TRBD1. The CDR3 loop spans 14 amino acids. CDR1 is KGHSH and CDR2 is LQKENI in the germline V gene. Trimming took 4 bases from V and 8 from J; bases not matched to a gene: 7. CDR3 residues: CASSRNRGFEKLFF. CDR3 bases: TGTGCCAGCTCACGGAACAGGGGTTTCGAAAAACTGTTTTTT.

This clone was picked up a small number of times. The chain employs TRBV28 and TRBJ2-7; 8 nucleotides agree with TRBD2. Trimming cost V 2 bases and J 3 bases; bases outside gene matches: 0. The CDR3 is 13 residues long. Looked up from germline, CDR1 is MDHEN and CDR2 is SYDVKM. The CDR3 sequence: CASSLREGYEQYF. DNA of the CDR3: TGTGCCAGCAGTTTACGGGAGGGCTACGAGCAGTACTTC.

The J gene is TRBJ1-5, the V gene TRBV2; D unclear. With 3 bases removed from V and 2 bases from J, the gap between germline ends came to 14 bases. Looked up from germline, CDR1 is SNHLY and CDR2 is FYNNEI. The CDR3 has 16 residues. CDR3 in DNA: TGTGCCAGCAGTGACCGACACTCGCAGGGCAATCAGCCCCAGCATTTT. The encoded protein is CASSDRHSQGNQPQHF. Full variable domain (outside the CDR3, taken from reference TRBV2 and TRBJ1-5): EPEVTQTPSHQVTQMGQEVILRCVPISNHLYFYWYRQILGQKVEFLVSFYNNEISEKSEIFDDQFSVERPDGSNFTLKIRSTKLEDSAMYFCASSDRHSQGNQPQHFGDGTRLSIL.

This clone was found a few times. The chain is built from TRBV6-6 and TRBJ2-1; no firm D call. CDR1 is MNHNY and CDR2 is SVGAGI in the germline V gene (reference sequence). V was pared by 0 bases and J by 8 bases, with 5 bases between. This CDR3 has 12 residues. The CDR3 sequence is CASSYSRDEQFF. The CDR3 nucleotides read TGTGCCAGCAGTTACTCTAGGGATGAGCAGTTCTTC.

The rearrangement links TRBV4-1 to TRBJ2-1, with 11 bases identical to TRBD2. The V gene end was trimmed by 1 base and the J gene end by 7 bases; junction bases not matched to a gene: 3. Germline assignment: CDR1 MGHRA and CDR2 YSYEKL. The length of the CDR3 is 15 residues. The CDR3 region is CASSQVTSGRNEQFF. In nucleotides, the CDR3 is TGCGCCAGCAGCCAAGTTACTAGCGGGAGAAATGAGCAGTTCTTC.

This clone was seen a handful of times. V and J are TRBV7-6 and TRBJ1-1; no definite D call. The V end was cut by 1 base, the J end by 3 bases, with 6 bases between. Germline V gene sequence: CDR1 SGHVS, CDR2 FNYEAQ. The CDR3 contains 13 residues. The CDR3: CASSLGTDTEAFF. As DNA, the CDR3 is TGTGCCAGCAGCTTAGGGACTGACACTGAAGCTTTCTTT.

As DNA, the CDR3 is TGTGCCAGCAGCCGCCTGACTAGCGGGGCTAGCACAGATACGCAGTATTTT. Its translation is CASSRLTSGASTDTQYF. The chain links TRBV11-2 to TRBJ2-3; 11 bases agree with TRBD2. The germline V gene encodes CDR1 SGHAT and CDR2 FQNNGV. The CDR3 runs to 17 residues. V lost 5 bases, J lost 0 bases, and 7 bases stayed unmatched.

The chain employs TRBV7-2 and TRBJ1-5; D is unresolved. V lost 5 bases and J lost 9, with 17 bases in between. CDR3 length: 14 residues. Germline lookup yields CDR1 SGHTA and CDR2 FQGNSA. The CDR3 is CASSPTPGSLPQHF. CDR3 DNA: TGTGCCAGCAGCCCAACTCCGGGGTCACTGCCCCAGCATTTT. The full variable domain, with the rest looked up from reference TRBV7-2 and TRBJ1-5, is GAGVSQSPSNKVTEKGKDVELRCDPISGHTALYWYRQSLGQGLEFLIYFQGNSAPDKSGLPSDRFSAERTGGSVSTLTIQRTQQEDSAVYLCASSPTPGSLPQHFGDGTRLSIL.